One T cell receptor beta chain is described in this entry. Its antigen is as yet unknown. The sample comes from a study of radiotherapy plus CTLA-4 blockade in lung cancer. General study points: In blood, early T cell clone dynamics reportedly predicted response best, together with interferon-beta.

Germline V lookup: CDR1 SGHRS, CDR2 YFSETQ. This CDR3 region has 16 residues. The junction had 8 bases not matched to a gene; V was cut back by 3 bases and J by 7 bases. Produced via immunoSEQ multiplex PCR; TCRdb's table is partial and in-frame only. The sample lists some 41,000 clones, about 70% occurring once. This chain links TRBV5-1 with TRBJ2-3; 13 bases are shared with TRBD2. Sequenced material: peripheral blood, taken from a patient treated with radiotherapy plus ipilimumab. This TCR came from a human donor with non-small cell lung cancer who had a partial response to radiotherapy plus ipilimumab. CDR3 nucleotide sequence: TGCGCCAGCAGCTCCTCGACTAGCGGGGGGCCCAATACGCAGTATTTT. Translating it yields CASSSSTSGGPNTQYF. The full variable domain, rest sourced from reference TRBV5-1 and TRBJ2-3, is KAGVTQTPRYLIKTRGQQVTLSCSPISGHRSVSWYQQTPGQGLQFLFEYFSETQRNKGNFPGRFSGRQFSNSRSEMNVSTLELGDSALYLCASSSSTSGGPNTQYFGPGTRLTVL.